This TCR beta chain was found in a study of shared clonotypes between healthy human individuals (TCRdb year 2020). About the investigation overall: The cohort comprised two women and three men aged 18 to 49 years. The study deeply sequenced blood TCR repertoires of about 5 healthy adults to estimate repertoire size and the extent of clonotype sharing between individuals. To increase sequencing depth and limit assay-specific biases, different laboratories used diverse techniques to prepare libraries and sequence TCR repertoires. Per donor, leukapheresis produced somewhere between about 0.9 and 10 billion PBMCs.

V lost 6 bases and J lost 0 bases, and the count of bases not matched to a germline gene is 2. The CDR3 contains 14 residues, cysteine and phenylalanine counted. The kept DNA is CDR3 alone, 42 bases in frame from the first base. The germline V gene specifies SGDLS as CDR1 and YYNGEE as CDR2. The table lists this clone with a count of one. The antigen this receptor binds is unknown. A far larger clone is one nucleotide away, so this likely arose from a read error. Results and caveats for the whole study, not just this receptor: Sampling was restricted to blood, and TCR repertoires in tissue are likely to differ from TCR repertoires in blood. Because the study included only a small number of donors, the genetic and exposure-history diversity represented was limited. Pairwise subsampling led to the expectation that sequencing depth would affect the degree of clonotype sharing among donors.

Using the deep immunoSEQ assay, multiplex PCR amplified TCR CDR3 regions from genomic DNA. Genomic DNA extracted from each cell subset was distributed evenly over all wells of several immunoSEQ 96-well plates, and each plate served as one replicate. For unsorted PBMC, approximately 0.3 ug of genomic DNA, equivalent to around 30,000 T cell genomes, went into each replicate PCR. Ten immunoSEQ deep assay plates were used to sequence the unsorted PBMC genomic DNA. Purified libraries were measured with a Qubit 3.0 fluorometer, size-checked on a Bioanalyzer 2100, and measured again with the KAPA Library Quantification kit. Every immunoSEQ 96-well plate was sequenced on a separate single-read 150-cycle Illumina NextSeq 550 flow cell. As for how the authors treated the data: Because only junctional sequences without quality scores were contained in the immunoSEQ output, filtering matching that applied to full-length reads could not be performed. Sequences were annotated with PyIR, a Python wrapper for IgBLAST v1.9, using IMGT germline references to assign V/J genes and CDR3. Reads with weak V/J assignments (E-value above 1e-6), missing CDR3, stop codons, out-of-frame junctions, or ambiguous translated residues were removed. V3J clonotypes were defined by identical inferred V gene, J gene, and CDR3 amino acid sequence. To compute the percentage overlap between repertoires, the number of shared unique clonotypes was divided by the size of the smaller repertoire. Repertoire richness was assessed with RTK rarefaction, the Chao1 estimator, and Recon v2.1 estimates of unobserved clonotypes. The table was pulled from immuneACCESS by TCRdb, which kept in-frame rearrangements only. Such tables lose some clones; where checked, under half of the loss comes from unresolved V genes, and the rest has no known cause. V and J calls and clone size are as listed in that table; D and trimming were resolved from the DNA. Across this sample there are around 500,000 clones, with around 75% seen only once. The biggest ten clones account for roughly 13% of the sample.

The donors were healthy, HIV-negative adults with no recently reported acute infections or vaccinations. Only Caucasian adults living in Nashville, Tennessee, USA were represented among the donors. In the unsorted samples, approximately 82 million PBMCs were counted, and genomic DNA was extracted using the QIAamp DNA Blood Mini kit. After blood collection by leukapheresis, PBMCs were isolated using Ficoll-Histopaque density gradient centrifugation and then cryopreserved in the vapor phase of liquid nitrogen. Sequences were obtained from PBMCs. This chain joins TRBV9 to TRBJ1-3, with 8 bases in between that match TRBD1. This receptor was obtained from a woman between 40 and 55 years old in good health. Some clones in this sample may be carry-over from other donors' samples. The CDR3 region: CASNGTGSGNTIYF. The DNA is TGTGCCAGCAACGGGACAGGCTCTGGAAACACCATATATTTT.